These 12 T cell receptor beta chains were all obtained from the same sample, sequenced in a study of cytomegalovirus exposure and HLA in healthy donors. The PCR employed 60 Vbeta primers together with 13 Jbeta primers. Data came from immunoSEQ multiplex PCR; TCRdb stores just in-frame clones and leaves some out. The sample yields approximately 130,000 clones, roughly 70% seen once. What was sequenced was PBMCs. The receptors were gathered from a woman between 40 and 55 years old in good health and CMV-seropositive.

A few counts support this clone. The CDR3 DNA follows: TGTGCCAGTACCGGGACAGGGGAAGTCTATGGCTACACCTTC. Its translation is CASTGTGEVYGYTF. The chain combines TRBV19 with TRBJ1-2, with 10 bases aligning to TRBD1. CDR3 size: 14 residues. The trim removed 7 bases at V and 4 bases at J, leaving 6 bases unmatched. Germline V gene data show CDR1 as LNHDA and CDR2 as SQIVND (reference sequence).

This chain links TRBV6-5 with TRBJ2-2; D gene unclear. The length of the CDR3 is 11 residues. Trimming took off 6 bases at V and 5 bases at J, with 4 bases between the two ends. Germline assignment: CDR1 MNHEY and CDR2 SVGAGI. As DNA, the CDR3 is TGTGCCAGCAGCCTTACCGGGGAGCTGTTTTTT. It specifies CASSLTGELFF.

The chain has TRBV5-1 and TRBJ2-5; 13 nucleotides line up with TRBD2. Per the germline V gene, CDR1 is SGHRS and CDR2 is YFSETQ. V shed 4 bases and J 2 bases; nucleotides not matched to a gene: 8. The CDR3 loop spans 17 amino acids. The CDR3 DNA is TGCGCCAGCAGCCTCTACACTAGCGGGGGGGTACAAGAGACCCAGTACTTC. Translating it yields CASSLYTSGGVQETQYF.

The genes are TRBV7-6 and TRBJ1-1, with a possible D match to TRBD1 (6 bases). The length of the CDR3 is 15 residues. Germline V CDR1 and CDR2: SGHVS, FNYEAQ. Trimming left V 3 bases short and J 1 base short, with 12 bases between. The CDR3 bases are TGTGCCAGCAGCTTTGGTAGGGGACAGAACACTGAAGCTTTCTTT. It specifies CASSFGRGQNTEAFF.

V and J are TRBV11-2 and TRBJ2-3, with 10 bases identical to TRBD1. This CDR3 region has 18 residues. Germline CDR1 SGHAT, CDR2 FQNNGV. V lost 2 bases to trimming and J lost 0 bases; unmatched junction nucleotides: 8. The CDR3 DNA reads as TGTGCCAGCAGCTTAATGGCGGGACAGGGGAGAAGCACAGATACGCAGTATTTT. Its translation: CASSLMAGQGRSTDTQYF.

Details on this clone: Other DNA variants within this sample encode the same CDR3. The chain joins TRBV29-1 to TRBJ1-1; no clear D. This CDR3 comprises 10 residues. Trimming cost V 4 bases and J 3 bases, with 3 bases left between them. In germline, CDR1 is SQVTM, CDR2 ANQGSEA. In DNA form, the CDR3 reads TGCAGCGTTGGCGACACTGAAGCTTTCTTT. It specifies CSVGDTEAFF.

The chain couples TRBV11-1 to TRBJ2-7, with D maybe TRBD1 (5 bases). V was shortened by 2 bases and J by 7 bases, with 12 bases between the two germline ends. The CDR3 loop spans 13 amino acids. The germline V gene has CDR1 SGHAT and CDR2 FQDESV (reference sequence). CDR3 nucleotides: TGTGCCAGCAGCTTAAGGGGCGCCGATGAGCAGTACTTC. Its translation is CASSLRGADEQYF.

The chain links TRBV6-5 to TRBJ2-2; the D is unclear. V shed 7 bases and J shed 4 bases, with 7 bases lying between them. In germline, CDR1 is MNHEY, CDR2 SVGAGI. The CDR3 covers 12 residues. The CDR3 DNA follows: TGTGCCAGCAAATTGAGCACCGGGGAGCTGTTTTTT. Translating it yields CASKLSTGELFF.

V is TRBV30 and J is TRBJ2-3; the match to TRBD2 covers 7 bases. V lost 3 bases and J lost 5; bases outside the gene matches: 11. The CDR3 length is 15 residues. Germline assignment: CDR1 GTSNPN and CDR2 SVGIG (reference sequence). The CDR3 here is CAWRAMGRVEDTQYF. The CDR3 DNA sequence: TGTGCCTGGAGAGCTATGGGGAGGGTTGAAGATACGCAGTATTTT.

This chain connects TRBV6-5 to TRBJ1-1; a possible D gene is TRBD1 (6 bases). There are 15 residues in the CDR3. Looked up from germline, CDR1 is MNHEY and CDR2 is SVGAGI. The V end was cut by 0 bases, the J end by 4 bases, with 12 bases between. CDR3 DNA sequence: TGTGCCAGCAGTTACTCGCGTACAGGGATCACTGAAGCTTTCTTT. This sequence encodes CASSYSRTGITEAFF.

The chain has TRBV4-3 and TRBJ2-5, with D tentatively TRBD1 (5 bases). Deletions cut 0 bases from V and 2 bases from J, with 10 bases between. Germline-derived CDR1 and CDR2 are LGHNA and YSLEER. The CDR3 sequence is 15 residues long. The CDR3, as DNA: TGCGCCAGCAGCCAAGAAGACAGTCTTCAAGAGACCCAGTACTTC. Amino acid sequence: CASSQEDSLQETQYF.

The CDR3 nucleotides are TGTGCCAGCAGTCCGGGACAGGGAGGCAATCAGCCCCAGCATTTT. Translation gives CASSPGQGGNQPQHF. This chain links TRBV6-6 with TRBJ1-5, with TRBD1 matching 9 bases. Trimming took 5 bases from V and 2 from J; bases not matched to a gene: 4. The CDR3 is made up of 15 amino acids. Germline values: CDR1 MNHNY, CDR2 SVGAGI (reference sequence).